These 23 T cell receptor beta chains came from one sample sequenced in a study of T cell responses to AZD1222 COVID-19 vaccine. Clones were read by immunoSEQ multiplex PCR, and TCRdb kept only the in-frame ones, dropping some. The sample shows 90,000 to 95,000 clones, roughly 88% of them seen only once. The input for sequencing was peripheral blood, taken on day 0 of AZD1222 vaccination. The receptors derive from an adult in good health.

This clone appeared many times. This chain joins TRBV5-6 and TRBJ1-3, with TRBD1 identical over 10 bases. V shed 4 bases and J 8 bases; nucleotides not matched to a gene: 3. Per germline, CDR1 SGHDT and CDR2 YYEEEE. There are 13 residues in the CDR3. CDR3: CASSGDRGDTIYF. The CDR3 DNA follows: TGTGCCAGCAGCGGGGACAGGGGTGACACCATATATTTT.

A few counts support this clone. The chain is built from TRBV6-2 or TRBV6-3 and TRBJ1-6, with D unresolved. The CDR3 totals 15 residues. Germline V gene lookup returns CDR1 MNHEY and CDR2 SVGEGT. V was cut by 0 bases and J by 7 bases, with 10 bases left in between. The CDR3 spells CASSYSIVQNSPLHF. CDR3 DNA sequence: TGTGCCAGCAGTTACTCGATCGTACAGAATTCACCCCTCCACTTT.

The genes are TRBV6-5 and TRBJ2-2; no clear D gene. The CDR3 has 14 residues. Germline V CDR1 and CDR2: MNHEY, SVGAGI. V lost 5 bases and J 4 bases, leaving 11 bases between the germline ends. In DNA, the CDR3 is TGTGCCAGCAGTCCCGCTAGTTCCACCGGGGAGCTGTTTTTT. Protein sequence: CASSPASSTGELFF.

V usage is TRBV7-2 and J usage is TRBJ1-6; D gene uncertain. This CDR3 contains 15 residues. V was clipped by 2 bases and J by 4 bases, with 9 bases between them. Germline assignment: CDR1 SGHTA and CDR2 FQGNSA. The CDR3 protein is CASSLIPDYNSPLHF. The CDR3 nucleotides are TGTGCCAGCAGCTTAATACCTGATTATAATTCACCCCTCCACTTT. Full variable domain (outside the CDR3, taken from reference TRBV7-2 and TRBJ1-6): GAGVSQSPSNKVTEKGKDVELRCDPISGHTALYWYRQSLGQGLEFLIYFQGNSAPDKSGLPSDRFSAERTGGSVSTLTIQRTQQEDSAVYLCASSLIPDYNSPLHFGNGTRLTVT.

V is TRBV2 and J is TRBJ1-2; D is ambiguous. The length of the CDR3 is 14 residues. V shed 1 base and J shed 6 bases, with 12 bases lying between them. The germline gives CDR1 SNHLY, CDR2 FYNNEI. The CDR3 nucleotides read TGTGCCAGCAGTGAAGATTACGGCCGCCATGGCTACACCTTC. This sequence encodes CASSEDYGRHGYTF.

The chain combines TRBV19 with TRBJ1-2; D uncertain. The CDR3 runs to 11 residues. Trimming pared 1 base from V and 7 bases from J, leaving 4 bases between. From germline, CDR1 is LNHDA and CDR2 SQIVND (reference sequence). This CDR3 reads CASSIGSGYTF. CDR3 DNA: TGTGCCAGTAGTATAGGGAGTGGCTACACCTTC. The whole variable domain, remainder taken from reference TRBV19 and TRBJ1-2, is DGGITQSPKYLFRKEGQNVTLSCEQNLNHDAMYWYRQDPGQGLRLIYYSQIVNDFQKGDIAEGYSVSREKKESFPLTVTSAQKNPTAFYLCASSIGSGYTFGSGTRLTVV.

CDR3 protein: CASSYSSREKLFF. For the CDR3, the DNA is TGTGCCAGCAGTTACTCATCGAGGGAAAAACTGTTTTTT. V gene TRBV6-5 combines with J gene TRBJ1-4; D remains ambiguous. Germline CDR1 is MNHEY and CDR2 is SVGAGI. The CDR3 has 13 residues. V lost 0 bases, J lost 8 bases, and 7 bases lay in between.

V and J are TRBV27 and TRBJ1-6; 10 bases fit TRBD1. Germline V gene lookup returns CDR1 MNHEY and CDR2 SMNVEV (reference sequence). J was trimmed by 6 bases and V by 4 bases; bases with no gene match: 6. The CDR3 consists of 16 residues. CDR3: CASSSFRDRGNSPLHF. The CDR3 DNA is TGTGCCAGCAGTTCCTTCCGGGACAGGGGTAATTCACCCCTCCACTTT.

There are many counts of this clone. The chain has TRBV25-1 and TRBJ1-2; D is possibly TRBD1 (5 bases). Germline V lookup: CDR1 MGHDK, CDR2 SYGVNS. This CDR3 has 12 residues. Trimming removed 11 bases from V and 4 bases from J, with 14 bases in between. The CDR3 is CACRDASYGYTF. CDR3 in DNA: TGTGCCTGCCGGGACGCATCCTATGGCTACACCTTC.

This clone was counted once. The CDR3 region is CASSRQGANTIYF. CDR3 nucleotide sequence: TGTGCCAGCAGCCGACAGGGGGCAAACACCATATATTTT. The chain carries TRBV3-1 (or the pseudogene TRBV3-2) and TRBJ1-3; 10 nucleotides agree with TRBD1. From germline, CDR1 is LGHDT and CDR2 YNNKEL (reference sequence). The CDR3 has 13 amino acids. V shed 4 bases, J shed 6 bases, and the junction held 0 bases outside the gene matches.

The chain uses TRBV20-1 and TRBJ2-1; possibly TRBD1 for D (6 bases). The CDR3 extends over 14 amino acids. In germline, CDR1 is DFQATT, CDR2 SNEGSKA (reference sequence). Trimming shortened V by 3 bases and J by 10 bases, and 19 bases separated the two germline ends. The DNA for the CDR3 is TGCAGTGCTAGTCAGGGGTCCCTCGGGGACGAGCAGTTCTTC. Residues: CSASQGSLGDEQFF.

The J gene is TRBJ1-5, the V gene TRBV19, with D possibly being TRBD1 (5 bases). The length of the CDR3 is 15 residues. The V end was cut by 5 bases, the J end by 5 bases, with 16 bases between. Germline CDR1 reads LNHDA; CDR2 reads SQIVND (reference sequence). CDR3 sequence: CASSRTGGNYQPQHF. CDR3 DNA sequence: TGTGCCAGTAGTCGCACCGGGGGAAACTATCAGCCCCAGCATTTT.

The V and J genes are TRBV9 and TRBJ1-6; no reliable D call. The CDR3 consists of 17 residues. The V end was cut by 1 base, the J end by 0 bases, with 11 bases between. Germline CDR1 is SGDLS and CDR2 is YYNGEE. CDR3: CASSVREVYSYNSPLHF. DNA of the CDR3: TGTGCCAGCAGCGTACGAGAGGTTTACTCCTATAATTCACCCCTCCACTTT.

CDR3 DNA: TGCGCCAGCAGTGACCCGGGGTTGAACACTGAAGCTTTCTTT. Translation gives CASSDPGLNTEAFF. V gene TRBV10-2 combines with J gene TRBJ1-1; no reliable D call. V was shortened by 3 bases and J by 0 bases, with 8 bases between the two germline ends. The CDR3 runs 14 residues. Germline CDR1 and CDR2: WSHSY and SAAADI.

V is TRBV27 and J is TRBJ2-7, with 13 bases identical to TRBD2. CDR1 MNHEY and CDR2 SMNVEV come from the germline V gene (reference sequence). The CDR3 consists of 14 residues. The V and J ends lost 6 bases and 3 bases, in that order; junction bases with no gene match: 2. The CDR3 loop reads CASSGTSGNYEQYF. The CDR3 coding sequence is TGTGCCAGCAGCGGGACTAGCGGGAACTACGAGCAGTACTTC.

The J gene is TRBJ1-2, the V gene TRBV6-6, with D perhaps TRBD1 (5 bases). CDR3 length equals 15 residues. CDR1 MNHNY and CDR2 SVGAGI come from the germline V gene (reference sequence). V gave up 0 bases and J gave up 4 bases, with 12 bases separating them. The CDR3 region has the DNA TGTGCCAGCAGTTACTCCCAGGGCGGCGGCTATGGCTACACCTTC. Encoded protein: CASSYSQGGGYGYTF.

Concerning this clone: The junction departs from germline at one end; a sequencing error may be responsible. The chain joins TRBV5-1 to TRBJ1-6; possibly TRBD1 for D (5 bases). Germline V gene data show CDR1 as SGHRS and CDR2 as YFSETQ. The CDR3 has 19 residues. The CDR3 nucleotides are TGCGCCAGCAGCTTGGAGGGCCCGACAGAGCCCTCCTTTAATTCACCCCTCCACTTT. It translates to CASSLEGPTEPSFNSPLHF.

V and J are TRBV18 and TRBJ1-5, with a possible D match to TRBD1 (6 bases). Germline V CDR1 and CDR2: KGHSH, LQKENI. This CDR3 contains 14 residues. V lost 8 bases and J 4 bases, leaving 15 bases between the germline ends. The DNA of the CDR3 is TGTGCCAGCAATGGACAGAGCCAGAATCAGCCCCAGCATTTT. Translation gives CASNGQSQNQPQHF. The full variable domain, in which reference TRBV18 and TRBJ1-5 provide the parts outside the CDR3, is NAGVMQNPRHLVRRRGQEARLRCSPMKGHSHVYWYRQLPEEGLKFMVYLQKENIIDESGMPKERFSAEFPKEGPSILRIQQVVRGDSAAYFCASNGQSQNQPQHFGDGTRLSIL.

CDR3 region: CASTLAGTGEETQYF. CDR3 bases: TGTGCCAGTACCCTAGCGGGGACAGGGGAAGAGACCCAGTACTTC. The chain has TRBV19 and TRBJ2-5, with D possibly matching TRBD1 (10 bases). The germline V gene encodes CDR1 LNHDA and CDR2 SQIVND (reference sequence). The CDR3 is made up of 15 amino acids. Trimming left V 7 bases short and J 3 bases short, with 18 bases between.

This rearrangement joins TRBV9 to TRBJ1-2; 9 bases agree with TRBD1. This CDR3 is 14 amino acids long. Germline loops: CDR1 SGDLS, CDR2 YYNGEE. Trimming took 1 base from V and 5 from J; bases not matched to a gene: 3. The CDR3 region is CASSVTGGAYGYTF. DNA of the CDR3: TGTGCCAGCAGCGTAACAGGGGGCGCTTATGGCTACACCTTC. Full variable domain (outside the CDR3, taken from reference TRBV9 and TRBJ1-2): DSGVTQTPKHLITATGQRVTLRCSPRSGDLSVYWYQQSLDQGLQFLIQYYNGEERAKGNILERFSAQQFPDLHSELNLSSLELGDSALYFCASSVTGGAYGYTFGSGTRLTVV.

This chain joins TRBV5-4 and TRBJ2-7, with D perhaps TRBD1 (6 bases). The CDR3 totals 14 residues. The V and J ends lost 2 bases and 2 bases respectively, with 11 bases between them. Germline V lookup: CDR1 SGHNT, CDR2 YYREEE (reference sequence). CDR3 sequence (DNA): TGTGCCAGCAGCTTTGGACAGCGCCCCTACGAGCAGTACTTC. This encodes CASSFGQRPYEQYF.

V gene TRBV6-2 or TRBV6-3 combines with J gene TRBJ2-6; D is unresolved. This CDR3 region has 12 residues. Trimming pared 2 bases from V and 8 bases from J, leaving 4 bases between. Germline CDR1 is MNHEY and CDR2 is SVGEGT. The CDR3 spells CASSYTPNVLTF. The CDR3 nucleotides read TGTGCCAGCAGTTACACTCCCAACGTCCTGACTTTC.

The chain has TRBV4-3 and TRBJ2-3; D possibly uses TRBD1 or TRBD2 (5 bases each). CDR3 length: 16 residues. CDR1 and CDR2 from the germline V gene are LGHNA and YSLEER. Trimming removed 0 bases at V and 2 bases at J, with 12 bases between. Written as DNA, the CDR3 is TGCGCCAGCAGCCAAGATCCCCGGGACGCCACAGATACGCAGTATTTT. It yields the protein CASSQDPRDATDTQYF.